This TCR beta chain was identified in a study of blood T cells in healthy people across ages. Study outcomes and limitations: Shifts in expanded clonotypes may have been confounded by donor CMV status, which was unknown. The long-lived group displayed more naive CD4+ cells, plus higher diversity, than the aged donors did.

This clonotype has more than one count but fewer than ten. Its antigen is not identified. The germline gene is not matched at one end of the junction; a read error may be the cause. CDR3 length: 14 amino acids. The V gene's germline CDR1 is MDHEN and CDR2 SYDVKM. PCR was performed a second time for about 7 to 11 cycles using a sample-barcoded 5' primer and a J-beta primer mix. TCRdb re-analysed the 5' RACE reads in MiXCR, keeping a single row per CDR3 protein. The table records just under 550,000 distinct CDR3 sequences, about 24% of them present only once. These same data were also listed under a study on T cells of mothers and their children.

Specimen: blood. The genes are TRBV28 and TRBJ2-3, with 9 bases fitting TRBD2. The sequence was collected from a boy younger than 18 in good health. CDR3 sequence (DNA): TGTGCCTGCAGAGAAACTAGCGGGACAGATACGCAGTATTTT. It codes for CACRETSGTDTQYF.